This passage covers 14 T cell receptor beta chains from one sample sequenced in a study of T cell responses to AZD1222 COVID-19 vaccine. Assay used: immunoSEQ multiplex PCR; TCRdb lists only in-frame clones, some missing. Among more than 150,000 clones listed, 85% to 90% were seen once. The sequenced sample was peripheral blood, obtained on day 0 of AZD1222 vaccination. These receptors originate from an adult in good health.

This chain joins TRBV29-1 and TRBJ2-7; 7 nucleotides match TRBD1. The J segment lost 2 bases and the V segment lost 6 bases, leaving 1 base of the junction unmatched. CDR3 length: 11 residues. Per germline, CDR1 SQVTM and CDR2 ANQGSEA. CDR3 residues: CSVGTAYEQYF. CDR3 sequence (DNA): TGCAGCGTCGGGACAGCCTACGAGCAGTACTTC.

This rearrangement joins TRBV7-3 to TRBJ1-4; 8 bases are a match to TRBD1. The CDR3 extends over 15 amino acids. V was clipped by 5 bases and J by 7 bases; unmatched bases: 9. CDR1 is SGHTA, CDR2 FQGTGA, per germline. CDR3 in DNA: TGTGCCAGCAGCCACGGACAGGGAATAGGTGAAAAACTGTTTTTT. Encoded protein: CASSHGQGIGEKLFF.

The chain combines TRBV5-1 with TRBJ2-5; D call uncertain. The V gene's germline CDR1 is SGHRS and CDR2 YFSETQ. Trimming took off 0 bases at V and 5 bases at J, with 11 bases between the two ends. The CDR3 is made up of 14 amino acids. For the CDR3, the DNA is TGCGCCAGCAGCTTGGCTGCAGGCCCCGAGACCCAGTACTTC. It is translated as CASSLAAGPETQYF. The full variable domain, in which reference TRBV5-1 and TRBJ2-5 provide the parts outside the CDR3, is KAGVTQTPRYLIKTRGQQVTLSCSPISGHRSVSWYQQTPGQGLQFLFEYFSETQRNKGNFPGRFSGRQFSNSRSEMNVSTLELGDSALYLCASSLAAGPETQYFGPGTRLLVL.

The V and J genes are TRBV7-9 and TRBJ2-3; possible D gene TRBD2, 5 bases. The V end was cut by 6 bases, the J end by 2 bases, with 12 bases between. The CDR3 spans 14 residues. Germline loops: CDR1 SEHNR, CDR2 FQNEAQ (reference sequence). CDR3 coding DNA: TGTGCCAGCAGTCACGGGGATTTCACAGATACGCAGTATTTT. Amino acid sequence: CASSHGDFTDTQYF. Complete variable domain (other parts from reference TRBV7-9 and TRBJ2-3): DTGVSQNPRHKITKRGQNVTFRCDPISEHNRLYWYRQTLGQGPEFLTYFQNEAQLEKSRLLSDRFSAERPKGSFSTLEIQRTEQGDSAMYLCASSHGDFTDTQYFGPGTRLTVL.

In this sample, this clone turned up a few times. This chain links TRBV7-9 with TRBJ1-5; unclear D gene. The V gene's germline CDR1 is SEHNR and CDR2 FQNEAQ (reference sequence). CDR3 length: 16 amino acids. The ends were cut back, 5 bases at V and 0 bases at J, with 14 bases in the middle. The CDR3 sequence is CASSIGGSHSNQPQHF. Here the CDR3 DNA reads TGTGCCAGCAGCATAGGCGGCAGCCATAGCAATCAGCCCCAGCATTTT.

The V call is TRBV28, the J call TRBJ1-1; 7 bases are a match to TRBD1. The CDR3 is 14 residues long. The germline V gene encodes CDR1 MDHEN and CDR2 SYDVKM. V lost 4 bases, J lost 1 base, and 3 bases stayed unmatched. The CDR3 nucleotides are TGTGCCAGCAGTTGGGGACAGCCGAACACTGAAGCTTTCTTT. Translated, it gives CASSWGQPNTEAFF.

The rearrangement uses TRBV6-2 or TRBV6-3 and TRBJ1-2, with 7 bases identical to TRBD1. After removal of 0 bases from V and 8 bases from J, the junction contained 3 bases not matched to a gene. CDR1 and CDR2 from the germline V gene are MNHEY and SVGEGT. The CDR3 length is 13 residues. CDR3 sequence (DNA): TGTGCCAGCAGTTACTCGAACAGGGGAGGCTACACCTTC. Its protein is CASSYSNRGGYTF.

This chain uses TRBV27 with TRBJ1-4; the D is unclear. The CDR3 is 14 amino acids. The germline gives CDR1 MNHEY, CDR2 SMNVEV (reference sequence). V dropped 6 bases and J dropped 11 bases, with 19 bases sitting between them. The CDR3 sequence: CASRRGGQEVKLFF. The CDR3, as DNA: TGTGCCAGCAGGAGAGGTGGGCAGGAGGTCAAACTGTTTTTT.

This chain links TRBV30 with TRBJ2-6, with D perhaps matching TRBD1 (6 bases). Germline V lookup: CDR1 GTSNPN, CDR2 SVGIG (reference sequence). The length of the CDR3 is 17 residues. The germline V and J ends were trimmed by 5 bases and 0 bases, with 17 bases remaining between them. Here the CDR3 DNA reads TGTGCCTGGGGGGCCGGGACAAGGAGCTCTGGGGCCAACGTCCTGACTTTC. This gives the protein CAWGAGTRSSGANVLTF.

V and J are TRBV7-9 and TRBJ1-6, with 8 bases fitting TRBD1. The CDR3 has 16 residues. With V trimmed by 5 bases and J by 7 bases, 10 bases remained unmatched. From germline, CDR1 is SEHNR and CDR2 FQNEAQ (reference sequence). CDR3 coding DNA: TGTGCCAGCAGCCCGCGTCAGGGGGCGGGAAATTCACCCCTCCACTTT. As protein: CASSPRQGAGNSPLHF.

This chain links TRBV12-3 or TRBV12-4 with TRBJ2-5; TRBD1 matches at 8 bases. V dropped 5 bases and J dropped 7; count of bases not matched to a gene: 6. The CDR3 totals 13 residues. In nucleotides, the CDR3 is TGTGCCAGCAGTGCGACAGGGGACGTGACCCAGTACTTC. It is translated as CASSATGDVTQYF.

The chain's CDR3 is CASSRIGAPNEKLFF. The CDR3 coding sequence is TGTGCCAGCAGCCGGATTGGGGCCCCCAATGAAAAACTGTTTTTT. The chain has TRBV3-1 (or the pseudogene TRBV3-2) and TRBJ1-4; D might be TRBD1 (5 bases). Trimming removed 4 bases from V and 5 bases from J, with 14 bases in between. CDR3 length: 15 amino acids. The V gene's germline CDR1 is LGHDT and CDR2 YNNKEL (reference sequence).

J is TRBJ2-7 and V is TRBV18, with 8 bases lining up with TRBD1. CDR1 is KGHSH, CDR2 LQKENI, per germline. The CDR3 runs to 14 residues. V lost 3 bases to trimming and J lost 3 bases; unmatched junction nucleotides: 4. This CDR3 reads CASSPTQGDYEQYF. The CDR3 nucleotides are TGTGCCAGCTCACCTACACAGGGGGACTACGAGCAGTACTTC.

The chain recombines TRBV18 with TRBJ2-5; D may be TRBD1 (6 bases). Germline V gene data show CDR1 as KGHSH and CDR2 as LQKENI. The CDR3 has 16 residues. The V gene lost 1 base and the J gene lost 5 bases, with 17 bases spanning the gap. The CDR3 is CASSPRAGALGETQYF. CDR3 sequence (DNA): TGTGCCAGCTCACCACGGGCAGGGGCGCTCGGGGAGACCCAGTACTTC.